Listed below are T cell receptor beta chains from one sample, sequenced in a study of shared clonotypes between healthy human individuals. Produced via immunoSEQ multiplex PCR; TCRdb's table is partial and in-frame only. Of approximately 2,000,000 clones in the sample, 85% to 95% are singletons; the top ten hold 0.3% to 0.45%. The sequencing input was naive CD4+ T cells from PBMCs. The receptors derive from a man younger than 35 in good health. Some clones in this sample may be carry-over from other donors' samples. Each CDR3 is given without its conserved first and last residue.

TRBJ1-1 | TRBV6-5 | ASSYRTGGDEAF
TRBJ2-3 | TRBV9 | ASSLTSMGPTDTQY
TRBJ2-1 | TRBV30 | AWSGLIFYNEQF
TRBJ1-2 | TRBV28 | ASRDPGGPPDGYT
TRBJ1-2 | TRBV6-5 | ASSYSKGFGYT
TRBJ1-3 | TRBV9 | ASSNWDSSGNTIY
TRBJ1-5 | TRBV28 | ASSHRTSNQPQH
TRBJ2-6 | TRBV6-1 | ASRSPGANVLT
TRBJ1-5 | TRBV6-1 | ASSFRGQGGQPQH
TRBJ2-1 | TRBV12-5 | ASGLGAGFEQF